One T cell receptor beta chain is described in this entry. The antigen is not known. These data originate in a study of identifying expanded T cells in peripheral blood. The study's findings and limits: About 1.3 clones differed between technical replicates, versus around 16 and 19 over time. Roughly two-week clone count variance significantly increased as total template count grew.

Germline V gene sequence: CDR1 LNHNV, CDR2 YYDKDF (reference sequence). The CDR3 extends over 14 amino acids. Trimming took off 0 bases at V and 5 bases at J, with 11 bases between the two ends. Profiled with immunoSEQ multiplex PCR; TCRdb holds only in-frame clones, not every one. This sample has around 100,000 clones, with roughly 88% found just once. During the collection period, no donor immune events like infections were recorded. The source material was blood. This sequence joins TRBV15 and TRBJ2-7, with a weak D call TRBD1 (7 bases). The TCR was taken from a person between 18 and 69 years old in good health. The CDR3, as DNA: TGTGCCACCAGCAGAGACAGGGGGGTGAACGAGCAGTACTTC. Translating it yields CATSRDRGVNEQYF.